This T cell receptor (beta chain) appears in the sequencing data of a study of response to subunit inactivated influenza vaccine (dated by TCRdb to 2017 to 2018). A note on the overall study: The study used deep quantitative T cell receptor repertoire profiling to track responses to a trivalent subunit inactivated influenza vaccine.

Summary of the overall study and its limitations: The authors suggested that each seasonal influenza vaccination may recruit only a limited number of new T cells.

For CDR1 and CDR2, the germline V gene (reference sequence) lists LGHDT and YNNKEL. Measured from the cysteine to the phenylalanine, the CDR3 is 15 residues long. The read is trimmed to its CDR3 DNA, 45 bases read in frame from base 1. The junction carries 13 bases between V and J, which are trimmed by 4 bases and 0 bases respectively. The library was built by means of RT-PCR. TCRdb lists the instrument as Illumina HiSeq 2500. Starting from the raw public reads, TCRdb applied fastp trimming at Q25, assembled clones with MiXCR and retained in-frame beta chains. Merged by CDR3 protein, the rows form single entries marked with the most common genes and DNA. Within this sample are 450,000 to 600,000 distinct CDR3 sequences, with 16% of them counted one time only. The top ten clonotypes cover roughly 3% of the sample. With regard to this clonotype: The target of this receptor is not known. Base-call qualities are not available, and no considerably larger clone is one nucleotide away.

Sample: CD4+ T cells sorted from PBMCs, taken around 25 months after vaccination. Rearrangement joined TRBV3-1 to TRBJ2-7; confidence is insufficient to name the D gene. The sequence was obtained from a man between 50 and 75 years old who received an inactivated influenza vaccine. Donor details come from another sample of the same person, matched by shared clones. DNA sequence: TGTGCCAGCAGCCCGGTAATTGAGAGCTCCTACGAGCAGTACTTC. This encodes CASSPVIESSYEQYF.